A single sample is the source of the 15 T cell receptor beta chains below, sequenced in a study of shared T cell receptors in the human thymus. Produced via immunoSEQ multiplex PCR; TCRdb's table is partial and in-frame only. The top ten hold 0.0094% of the sample, which has 600,000 or so clones, around 87% seen once. The sample was also linked to a second study, of human thymus T cells.

The sequenced sample consisted of thymocytes. All receptors come from a boy younger than two with a congenital heart defect.

V usage is TRBV28 and J usage is TRBJ2-3; TRBD2 matches 11 bases. Germline CDR1 is MDHEN and CDR2 is SYDVKM. J was trimmed by 3 bases and V by 5 bases; bases with no gene match: 4. CDR3 length equals 15 residues. The CDR3 DNA reads TGTGCCAGCAGTGCTAGCGGGGGGTTTACAGATACGCAGTATTTT. Protein product: CASSASGGFTDTQYF. The full variable domain, with the rest looked up from reference TRBV28 and TRBJ2-3, is DVKVTQSSRYLVKRTGEKVFLECVQDMDHENMFWYRQDPGLGLRLIYFSYDVKMKEKGDIPEGYSVSREKKERFSLILESASTNQTSMYLCASSASGGFTDTQYFGPGTRLTVL.

This clone was picked up one time. This chain uses TRBV28 with TRBJ1-2, with 10 bases aligning to TRBD1. Germline CDR1 is MDHEN and CDR2 is SYDVKM. CDR3 length: 15 amino acids. V lost 3 bases to trimming and J lost 8 bases; unmatched junction nucleotides: 9. CDR3 amino acids: CASSFPGTGAIGYTF. The CDR3 nucleotides read TGTGCCAGCAGTTTTCCCGGGACAGGGGCGATCGGCTACACCTTC.

This clone was seen only once. The chain uses TRBV4-2 and TRBJ1-2, with 7 positions matching TRBD1. The CDR3 has 14 residues. Per the germline V gene, CDR1 is LGHNA and CDR2 is YNFKEQ. The V segment lost 3 bases and the J segment 6 bases; nucleotides outside the gene matches: 7. DNA of the CDR3: TGTGCCAGCAGCCAGCCGACAGGGAGACATGGCTACACCTTC. Translation gives CASSQPTGRHGYTF.

This chain joins TRBV14 and TRBJ1-2; 11 bases map to TRBD1. The CDR3 sequence is 18 residues long. V was pared by 5 bases and J by 3 bases, with 14 bases of the junction left unmatched. Germline V gives CDR1 SGHDN, CDR2 FVKESK. CDR3 amino acids: CASSTQTGQGVRDYGYTF. The DNA for the CDR3 is TGTGCCAGCAGCACCCAAACGGGACAGGGGGTACGGGACTATGGCTACACCTTC.

The chain is built from TRBV6-6 and TRBJ2-7; 8 bases fit TRBD1. The CDR3 contains 15 residues. V dropped 7 bases and J dropped 2; count of bases not matched to a gene: 10. Germline V gene data show CDR1 as MNHNY and CDR2 as SVGAGI (reference sequence). The CDR3 sequence: CASTQDRGNTYEQYF. CDR3 sequence (DNA): TGTGCCAGCACCCAAGACAGGGGAAATACCTACGAGCAGTACTTC.

This chain links TRBV5-1 with TRBJ2-7, with D uncertain. V was cut by 6 bases and J by 1 base, with 11 bases left in between. CDR3 length equals 13 residues. In germline, CDR1 is SGHRS, CDR2 YFSETQ. The DNA for the CDR3 is TGCGCCAGCACTCAGGCCCCGTCCTACGAGCAGTACTTC. Translating it yields CASTQAPSYEQYF.

The chain employs TRBV5-4 and TRBJ2-5; TRBD2 aligns across 8 bases. V shed 0 bases, J shed 3 bases, and the junction held 7 bases outside the gene matches. The CDR3 covers 16 residues. The germline V gene encodes CDR1 SGHNT and CDR2 YYREEE (reference sequence). The CDR3: CASSLVPGLGKETQYF. The CDR3 DNA follows: TGTGCCAGCAGCTTGGTTCCGGGACTAGGGAAAGAGACCCAGTACTTC.

This chain uses TRBV14 with TRBJ1-2, with D possibly TRBD1 on 5 matching bases. The V gene lost 3 bases and the J gene lost 8 bases, with 16 bases spanning the gap. Germline loops: CDR1 SGHDN, CDR2 FVKESK. CDR3 size: 14 residues. CDR3 loop: CASSHTPGGEGYTF. The CDR3 DNA sequence: TGTGCCAGCAGCCATACCCCGGGGGGTGAAGGCTACACCTTC. Drawing the rest from reference TRBV14 and TRBJ1-2, the complete variable domain is EAGVTQFPSHSVIEKGQTVTLRCDPISGHDNLYWYRRVMGKEIKFLLHFVKESKQDESGMPNNRFLAERTGGTYSTLKVQPAELEDSGVYFCASSHTPGGEGYTFGSGTRLTVV.

This chain connects TRBV5-6 to TRBJ2-7, with TRBD1 matching 7 bases. Germline values: CDR1 SGHDT, CDR2 YYEEEE. V shed 0 bases and J 3 bases; nucleotides not matched to a gene: 9. This CDR3 spans 16 amino acids. CDR3 loop: CASSLVPRDSYYEQYF. DNA for the CDR3: TGTGCCAGCAGCTTGGTACCCCGGGACAGCTACTACGAGCAGTACTTC. Based on the CDR3 plus reference TRBV5-6 and TRBJ2-7, the full variable domain is DAGVTQSPTHLIKTRGQQVTLRCSPKSGHDTVSWYQQALGQGPQFIFQYYEEEERQRGNFPDRFSGHQFPNYSSELNVNALLLGDSALYLCASSLVPRDSYYEQYFGPGTRLTVT.

V usage is TRBV4-3 and J usage is TRBJ2-7; no clear D gene. Trimming stripped 4 bases from V and 2 bases from J, with 15 bases between. Germline CDR1 is LGHNA and CDR2 is YSLEER. The CDR3 extends over 15 amino acids. The CDR3 DNA reads as TGCGCCAGCAGCCCCCGGCAGGCCAGTCCCTACGAGCAGTACTTC. It encodes CASSPRQASPYEQYF.

The chain recombines TRBV5-1 with TRBJ2-2; D unresolved. The CDR3 extends over 14 amino acids. The germline V gene encodes CDR1 SGHRS and CDR2 YFSETQ. The V end was cut by 3 bases, the J end by 0 bases, with 6 bases between. This CDR3 reads CASSYSPNTGELFF. As DNA, the CDR3 is TGCGCCAGCAGCTATAGCCCGAACACCGGGGAGCTGTTTTTT.

Here the CDR3 reads CASSPGTGSIYEQYF. CDR3 bases: TGTGCCAGCAGCCCCGGGACAGGGAGTATCTACGAGCAGTACTTC. The rearrangement joins TRBV7-9 to TRBJ2-7; 9 positions match TRBD1. The V gene's germline CDR1 is SEHNR and CDR2 FQNEAQ (reference sequence). After removal of 5 bases from V and 3 bases from J, the junction contained 8 bases not matched to a gene. CDR3 length: 15 amino acids.

This chain links TRBV4-1 with TRBJ2-5; D gene ambiguous. Germline V gene lookup returns CDR1 MGHRA and CDR2 YSYEKL. This CDR3 is built from 13 residues. V lost 6 bases to trimming and J lost 0 bases, with 8 bases between them. The CDR3 here is CASRAVYQETQYF. In DNA, the CDR3 is TGCGCCAGCAGGGCGGTGTACCAAGAGACCCAGTACTTC.

This clone was found a few times. The gene calls are TRBV4-3 and TRBJ2-1; a weak D match, TRBD1 (5 bases). The CDR3 consists of 18 residues. Between the trimmed V and J ends, which lost 7 bases and 0 bases, there was a span of 22 bases. The germline gives CDR1 LGHNA, CDR2 YSLEER. The CDR3 coding sequence is TGCGCCAGCACCTGGGGCGTGGGGAATCAGAGCTCCTACAATGAGCAGTTCTTC. It codes for CASTWGVGNQSSYNEQFF.

The V call is TRBV9, the J call TRBJ2-7; D might be TRBD2 (5 bases). Per the germline V gene, CDR1 is SGDLS and CDR2 is YYNGEE. The CDR3 totals 10 residues. Trimming removed 7 bases from V and 5 bases from J, with 7 bases in between. The CDR3: CASGGDEQYF. The CDR3 nucleotides read TGTGCCAGCGGAGGTGACGAGCAGTACTTC.